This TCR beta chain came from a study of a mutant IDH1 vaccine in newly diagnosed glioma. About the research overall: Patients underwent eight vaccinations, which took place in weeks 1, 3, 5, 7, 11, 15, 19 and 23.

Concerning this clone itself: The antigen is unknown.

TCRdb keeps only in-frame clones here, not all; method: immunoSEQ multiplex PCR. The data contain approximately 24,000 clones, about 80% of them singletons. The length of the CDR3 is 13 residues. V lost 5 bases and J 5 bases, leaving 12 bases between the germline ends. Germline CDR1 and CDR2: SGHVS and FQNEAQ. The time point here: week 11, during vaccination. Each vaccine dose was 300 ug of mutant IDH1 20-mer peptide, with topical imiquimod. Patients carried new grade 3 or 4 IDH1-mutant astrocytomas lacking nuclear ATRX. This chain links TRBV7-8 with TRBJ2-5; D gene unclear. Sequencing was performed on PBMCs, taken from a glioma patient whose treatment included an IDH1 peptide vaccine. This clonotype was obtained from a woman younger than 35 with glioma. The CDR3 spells CASSTSMRETQYF. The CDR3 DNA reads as TGTGCCAGCAGCACTTCTATGAGGGAGACCCAGTACTTC.